Listed here are 5 T cell receptor beta chains from one sample, sequenced in a study of T cells in localized non-small cell lung cancer. Data came from immunoSEQ multiplex PCR; TCRdb stores just in-frame clones and leaves some out. The data contain roughly 30,000 clones, around 82% of them seen just once; the ten biggest clones take up approximately 4.9%. The input for sequencing was peripheral blood mononuclear cells, taken before any cancer treatment. The receptors were sampled from a man aged 35 to 69 with stage III lung adenocarcinoma.

The chain combines TRBV5-1 with TRBJ2-5; TRBD2 agrees at 12 bases. CDR1 and CDR2 (germline): SGHRS, YFSETQ. The CDR3 totals 18 residues. The trim removed 0 bases at V and 0 bases at J, leaving 6 bases unmatched. CDR3 in amino acids: CASSLGLAGGRYQETQYF. DNA of the CDR3: TGCGCCAGCAGCTTGGGGCTAGCGGGAGGGCGTTACCAAGAGACCCAGTACTTC.

V gene TRBV2 combines with J gene TRBJ2-3; a possible D gene is TRBD1 (6 bases). V dropped 9 bases and J dropped 2 bases, with 15 bases sitting between them. Germline CDR1 SNHLY, CDR2 FYNNEI. The CDR3 contains 14 residues. CDR3 residues: CARSGQLLTDTQYF. For the CDR3, the DNA is TGTGCCAGGTCCGGACAGCTCCTCACAGATACGCAGTATTTT.

The CDR3 DNA sequence: TGTGCCAGCAGTTTATTGGGGACAGGGTTTTTCTACGAGCAGTACTTC. Its protein is CASSLLGTGFFYEQYF. The chain combines TRBV27 with TRBJ2-7; 9 bases are shared with TRBD1. CDR1 MNHEY and CDR2 SMNVEV come from the germline V gene (reference sequence). CDR3 length: 16 residues. Trimming cost V 1 base and J 3 bases; bases outside gene matches: 7.

The chain recombines TRBV5-1 with TRBJ2-1; D is tentatively TRBD1 or TRBD2 (5 bases each). V was clipped by 1 base and J by 9 bases, with 11 bases between them. Per the germline V gene, CDR1 is SGHRS and CDR2 is YFSETQ. The CDR3 loop spans 13 amino acids. The CDR3 is CASSLRGPGEQFF. The CDR3 nucleotides are TGCGCCAGCAGCTTGAGGGGACCGGGTGAGCAGTTCTTC. Full variable domain (missing parts from reference TRBV5-1 and TRBJ2-1): KAGVTQTPRYLIKTRGQQVTLSCSPISGHRSVSWYQQTPGQGLQFLFEYFSETQRNKGNFPGRFSGRQFSNSRSEMNVSTLELGDSALYLCASSLRGPGEQFFGPGTRLTVL.

V usage is TRBV19 and J usage is TRBJ2-5; 9 nucleotides line up with TRBD2. The V segment lost 1 base and the J segment 4 bases; nucleotides outside the gene matches: 10. The CDR3 has 17 residues. The germline V gene has CDR1 LNHDA and CDR2 SQIVND (reference sequence). CDR3 residues: CASSIVIAGAGSETQYF. The CDR3 bases are TGTGCCAGTAGTATAGTTATAGCGGGAGCTGGGTCAGAGACCCAGTACTTC.